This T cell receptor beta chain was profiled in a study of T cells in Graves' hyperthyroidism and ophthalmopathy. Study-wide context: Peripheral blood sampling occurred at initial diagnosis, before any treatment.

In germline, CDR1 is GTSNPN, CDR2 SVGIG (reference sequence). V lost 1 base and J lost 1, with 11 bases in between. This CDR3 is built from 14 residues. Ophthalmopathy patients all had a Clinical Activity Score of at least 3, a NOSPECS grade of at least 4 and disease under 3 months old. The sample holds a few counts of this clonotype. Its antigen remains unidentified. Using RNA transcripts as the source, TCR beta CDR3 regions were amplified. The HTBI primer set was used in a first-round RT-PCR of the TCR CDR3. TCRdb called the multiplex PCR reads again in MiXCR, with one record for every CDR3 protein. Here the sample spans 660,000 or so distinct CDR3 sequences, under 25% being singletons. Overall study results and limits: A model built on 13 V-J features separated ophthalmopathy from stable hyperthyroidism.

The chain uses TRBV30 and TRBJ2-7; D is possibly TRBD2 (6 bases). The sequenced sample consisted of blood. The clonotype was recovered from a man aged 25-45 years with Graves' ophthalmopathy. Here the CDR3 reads CAWSGLGRSYEQYF. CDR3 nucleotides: TGTGCCTGGAGTGGACTAGGTCGATCCTACGAGCAGTACTTC.